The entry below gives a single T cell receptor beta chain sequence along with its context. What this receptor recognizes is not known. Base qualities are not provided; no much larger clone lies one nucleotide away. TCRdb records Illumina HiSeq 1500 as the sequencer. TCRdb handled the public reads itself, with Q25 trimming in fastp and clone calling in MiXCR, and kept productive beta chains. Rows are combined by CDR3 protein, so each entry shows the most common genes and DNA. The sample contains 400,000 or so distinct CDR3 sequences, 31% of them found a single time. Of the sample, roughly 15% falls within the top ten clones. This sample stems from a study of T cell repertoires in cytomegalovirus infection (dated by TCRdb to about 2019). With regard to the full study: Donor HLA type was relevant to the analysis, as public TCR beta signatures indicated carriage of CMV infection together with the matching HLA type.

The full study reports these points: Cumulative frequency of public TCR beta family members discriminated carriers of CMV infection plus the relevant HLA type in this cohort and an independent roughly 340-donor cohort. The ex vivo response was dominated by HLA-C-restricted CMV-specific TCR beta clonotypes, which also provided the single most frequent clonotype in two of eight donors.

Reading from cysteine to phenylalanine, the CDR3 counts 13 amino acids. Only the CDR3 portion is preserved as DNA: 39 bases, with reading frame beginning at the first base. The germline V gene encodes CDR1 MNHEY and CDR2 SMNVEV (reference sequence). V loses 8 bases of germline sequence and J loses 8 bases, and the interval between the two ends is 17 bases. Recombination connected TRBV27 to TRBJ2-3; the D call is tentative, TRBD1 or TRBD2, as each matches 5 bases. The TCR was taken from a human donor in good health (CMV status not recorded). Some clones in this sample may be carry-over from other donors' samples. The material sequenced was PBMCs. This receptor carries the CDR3 CASYDYKRGTQYF. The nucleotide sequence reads TGTGCCAGCTATGACTATAAGAGGGGTACGCAGTATTTT.